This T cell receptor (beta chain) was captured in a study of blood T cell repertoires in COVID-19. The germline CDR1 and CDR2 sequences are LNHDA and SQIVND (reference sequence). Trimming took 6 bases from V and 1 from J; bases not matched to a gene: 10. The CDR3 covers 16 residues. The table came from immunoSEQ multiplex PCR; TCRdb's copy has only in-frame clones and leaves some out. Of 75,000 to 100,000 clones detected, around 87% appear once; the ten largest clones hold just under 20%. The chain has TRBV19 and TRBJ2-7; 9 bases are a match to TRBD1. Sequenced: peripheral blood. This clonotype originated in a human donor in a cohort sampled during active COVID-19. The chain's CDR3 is CASSLHGTGRSYEQYF. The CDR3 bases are TGTGCCAGTAGCCTCCACGGGACAGGGCGTTCCTACGAGCAGTACTTC.